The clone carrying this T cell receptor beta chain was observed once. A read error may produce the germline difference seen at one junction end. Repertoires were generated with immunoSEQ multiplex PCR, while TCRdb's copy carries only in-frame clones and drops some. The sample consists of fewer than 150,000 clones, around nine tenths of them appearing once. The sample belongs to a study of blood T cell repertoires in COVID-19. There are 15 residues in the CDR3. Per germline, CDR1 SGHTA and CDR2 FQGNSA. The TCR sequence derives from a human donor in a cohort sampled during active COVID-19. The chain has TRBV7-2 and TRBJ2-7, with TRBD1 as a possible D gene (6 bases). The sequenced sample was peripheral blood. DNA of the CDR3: TGTGCCAGCAGTTTAGGGGGTGGGGGCACCTACGAGCAGTACTTC. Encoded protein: CASSLGGGGTYEQYF.